This is a list of T cell receptor beta chains from one sample in a study of regulatory T cells in long-lasting Graves disease. TCRdb called the multiplex PCR reads again in MiXCR, with one record for every CDR3 protein. The sample includes about 660,000 distinct CDR3 sequences, 30% seen only once; the top ten take about two fifths. The sample consisted of peripheral blood mononuclear cells (PBMCs), taken when the disease was refractory, from a patient treated with antithyroid drugs. Every receptor here comes from a female donor with Graves disease. The CDR3 runs from the conserved cysteine through the conserved F or W. The order of the fields is CDR3 length, J gene, D gene, clone size, V gene, CDR3 protein. The D gene is left open where the match is weak. Where a row states a size, it is once, few, many or the class of an expanded clone; other rows omit it.

>17|TRBJ2-7|-|few|TRBV28
CASSSPRAGWGSYEQYF
>12|TRBJ1-1|TRBD1|-|TRBV7-8
CASSLEQGEAFF
>16|TRBJ2-2|-|-|TRBV15
CATSRLLGGGTGELFF
>18|TRBJ2-2|TRBD2|-|TRBV5-1
CASSPRLAGGVNTGELFF
>11|TRBJ1-2|-|many|TRBV10-3
CAISGQDGYTF
>14|TRBJ2-7|-|few|TRBV27
CASSRINRDYEQYF
>13|TRBJ2-7|-|-|TRBV28
CASTGVGDYEQYF
>17|TRBJ2-5|-|few|TRBV20-1
CSARVVFSGTYQETQYF
>16|TRBJ1-1|TRBD1|many|TRBV27
CASSQSGTGGNTEAFF
>15|TRBJ1-2|TRBD1|-|TRBV20-1
CSARPGQGHYYGYTF
>13|TRBJ2-2|-|-|TRBV20-1
CSARGEYTGELFF
>16|TRBJ2-3|TRBD1|-|TRBV15
CATSSRDRELADTQYF
>13|TRBJ2-4|-|-|TRBV3-1
CASSQPTANIQYF
>15|TRBJ2-2|TRBD1|-|TRBV2
CASKDRVRDTGELFF
>13|TRBJ1-5|-|-|TRBV12-3/TRBV12-4
CASSLGQSQPQHF
>16|TRBJ2-2|TRBD2|-|TRBV15
CATSKLSGKDTGELFF
>14|TRBJ1-1|TRBD1|-|TRBV10-2
CASMTGTVGSGAFF
>14|TRBJ1-4|-|-|TRBV5-1
CASSLDTGSEKLFF
>13|TRBJ1-2|-|-|TRBV5-1
CASSFGYGGGYTF
>16|TRBJ1-4|-|-|TRBV3-1
CASSHILGDLNEKLFF
>18|TRBJ1-2|-|many|TRBV28
CASSLGLGQSPPLRGYTF
>15|TRBJ2-7|TRBD2|-|TRBV27
CASRTGTSGLSEQYF
>17|TRBJ2-6|-|-|TRBV28
CASSLPGRSAGANVLTF
>12|TRBJ2-1|-|-|TRBV20-1
CSAPGPANEQFF
>17|TRBJ1-1|TRBD1|-|TRBV18
CASSPFRLQGPNTEAFF
>18|TRBJ1-4|TRBD1|few|TRBV6-1
CASSEIVGQPYGPPKLFF
>13|TRBJ2-7|-|few|TRBV9
CASSLRPGNEQYF
>14|TRBJ2-7|-|few|TRBV3-1
CASSQDPSTHEQYF
>14|TRBJ2-4|TRBD2|-|TRBV12-3/TRBV12-4
CASSLAGGPPIQYF
>13|TRBJ1-1|TRBD1|-|TRBV27
CASSPGTGLTAFF
>14|TRBJ2-3|-|-|TRBV5-4
CASSLGDLTDTQYF
>12|TRBJ1-2|-|few|TRBV5-5
CASSLEIYGYTF
>18|TRBJ2-4|-|few|TRBV2
CASSAPAGIPLAKNIQYF
>16|TRBJ1-5|-|-|TRBV20-1
CSARSLRDESNQPQHF
>11|TRBJ2-7|-|-|TRBV20-1
CSAIDHYEQYF
>14|TRBJ2-4|-|-|TRBV29-1
CSVVGILAKNIQYF
>17|TRBJ2-7|TRBD2|few|TRBV20-1
CSAMFLAGFSSSYEQYF
>13|TRBJ1-1|-|-|TRBV6-2/TRBV6-3
CACSVGMNTEAFF
>14|TRBJ2-7|-|few|TRBV20-1
CSARSPRGDYEQYF
>15|TRBJ2-1|TRBD2|few|TRBV12-5
CASGPWTSGSNEQFF
>14|TRBJ1-1|TRBD1|-|TRBV29-1
CSATQGPGGTEAFF
>14|TRBJ1-2|-|many|TRBV6-1
CASSRDGSNYGYTF
>16|TRBJ1-4|-|-|TRBV20-1
CSAYITGSATNEKLFF
>16|TRBJ2-6|-|-|TRBV5-4
CASSRDGSSGANVLTF
>13|TRBJ2-7|-|-|TRBV7-9
CASSAMTGYEQYF
>13|TRBJ2-5|TRBD2|-|TRBV7-2
CASSKSSGETQYF
>13|TRBJ1-2|-|-|TRBV9
CASSVATAYGYTF